The present entry profiles one T cell receptor beta chain with its context. These data are taken from a study of Graves' ophthalmopathy and Graves' hyperthyroidism. The CDR3 has 14 residues. V gave up 3 bases and J gave up 7 bases, with 16 bases separating them. The study amplified TCR beta CDR3 regions using RNA transcripts. Following a first-round RT-PCR that used HTBI primers, a second-round multiplex PCR was carried out. Using its own MiXCR run on the multiplex PCR reads, TCRdb lists one record per CDR3 protein. The sample contains some 150,000 distinct CDR3 sequences, under 45% of which appear only once.

The clonotype was recovered from a man younger than 45 with Graves' ophthalmopathy. The chain combines TRBV12-3 or TRBV12-4 with TRBJ2-7; D remains unclear. Sequencing was performed on peripheral blood. CDR3 region: CASSLDHPAWEQYF. In DNA, the CDR3 is TGTGCCAGCAGTTTGGACCACCCGGCGTGGGAGCAGTACTTC.